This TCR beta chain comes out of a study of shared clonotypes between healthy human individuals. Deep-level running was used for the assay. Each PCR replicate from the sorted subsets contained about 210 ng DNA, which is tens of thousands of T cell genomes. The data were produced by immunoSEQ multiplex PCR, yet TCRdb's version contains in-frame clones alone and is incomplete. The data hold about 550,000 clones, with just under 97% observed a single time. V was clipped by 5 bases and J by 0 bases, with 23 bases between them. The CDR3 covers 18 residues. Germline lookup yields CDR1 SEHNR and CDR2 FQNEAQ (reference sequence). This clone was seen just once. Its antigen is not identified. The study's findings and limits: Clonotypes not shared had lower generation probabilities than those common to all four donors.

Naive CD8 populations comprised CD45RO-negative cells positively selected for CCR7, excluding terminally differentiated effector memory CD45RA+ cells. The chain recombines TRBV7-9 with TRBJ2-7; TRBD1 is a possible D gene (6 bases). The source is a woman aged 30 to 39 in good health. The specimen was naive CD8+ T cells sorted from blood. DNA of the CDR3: TGTGCCAGCAGCCCCGGGTCCCGTGGGCAGGGGAGCTCCTACGAGCAGTACTTC. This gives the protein CASSPGSRGQGSSYEQYF.